The 12 T cell receptor beta chains below come from one sample, sequenced in a study of CD8 T cells in Susac syndrome. Reverse transcription of roughly 0.5 to 1 ug RNA used random hexamers. TCRdb called the immunoSEQ multiplex PCR reads again in MiXCR, with one record for every CDR3 protein. The sample carries under 200,000 distinct CDR3 sequences, 85% to 95% recorded once. Source material: CD8+ T cells from PBMCs. Source of these receptors: a human donor with multiple sclerosis.

CDR3 loop: CASSQIGTGYGYTF. The DNA for the CDR3 is TGCGCCAGCAGCCAAATCGGGACAGGCTATGGCTACACCTTC. The chain employs TRBV4-1 and TRBJ1-2, with 8 bases that match TRBD1. CDR1 and CDR2 (germline): MGHRA, YSYEKL. This CDR3 is 14 amino acids long. The V segment lost 2 bases and the J segment 4 bases; nucleotides outside the gene matches: 3.

This clonotype has only one observation. V gene TRBV30 combines with J gene TRBJ1-2; tentatively, D is TRBD1 (5 bases). V lost 7 bases to trimming and J lost 2 bases, with 14 bases between them. Germline V gene data show CDR1 as GTSNPN and CDR2 as SVGIG (reference sequence). The CDR3 totals 13 residues. CDR3 region: CASLTGGNYGYTF. The CDR3 DNA is TGTGCCTCCTTAACCGGGGGAAACTATGGCTACACCTTC. The variable domain in full, completed from reference TRBV30 and TRBJ1-2, reads SQTIHQWPATLVQPVGSPLSLECTVEGTSNPNLYWYRQAAGRGLQLLFYSVGIGQISSEVPQNLSASRPQDRQFILSSKKLLLSDSGFYLCASLTGGNYGYTFGSGTRLTVV.

The chain employs TRBV9 and TRBJ1-1; D unclear. The CDR3 is 13 residues long. The germline V gene encodes CDR1 SGDLS and CDR2 YYNGEE. Trimming pared 4 bases from V and 7 bases from J, leaving 14 bases between. The CDR3 bases are TGTGCCAGCAGCCTTACAAGTGGCGGTGAAGCTTTCTTT. This translates into CASSLTSGGEAFF.

The rearrangement links TRBV7-9 to TRBJ1-4, with D hard to call. The CDR3 is 15 amino acids. V shed 5 bases and J shed 0 bases, with 10 bases lying between them. The germline V gene has CDR1 SEHNR and CDR2 FQNEAQ (reference sequence). The CDR3 sequence: CASSEDWSTNEKLFF. DNA of the CDR3: TGTGCCAGCAGCGAGGACTGGTCAACTAATGAAAAACTGTTTTTT.

The chain recombines TRBV20-1 with TRBJ2-7, with TRBD1 matching over 8 bases. This CDR3 has 15 amino acids. From germline, CDR1 is DFQATT and CDR2 SNEGSKA (reference sequence). The J segment lost 2 bases and the V segment lost 0 bases, leaving 6 bases of the junction unmatched. As DNA, the CDR3 is TGCAGTGCTAGAGATCTGCAGGGGGCGGCCTACGAGCAGTACTTC. Protein product: CSARDLQGAAYEQYF.

The CDR3 DNA sequence: TGCAGCGTCCGGACAGGGGGCGAAGCCGAGCAGTTCTTC. Translation: CSVRTGGEAEQFF. The J gene is TRBJ2-1, the V gene TRBV29-1; 11 positions agree with TRBD1. In germline, CDR1 is SQVTM, CDR2 ANQGSEA. J gave up 10 bases and V 6 bases, and 8 bases lay outside the gene matches. The length of the CDR3 is 13 residues.

The V and J genes are TRBV14 and TRBJ2-7; 9 bases align to TRBD1. V lost 4 bases, J lost 5 bases, and 9 bases stayed unmatched. CDR3 length equals 15 residues. Germline-derived CDR1 and CDR2 are SGHDN and FVKESK. In nucleotides, the CDR3 is TGTGCCAGCAGCCCAGAGGGACAGGGAAGGCACGAGCAGTACTTC. This encodes CASSPEGQGRHEQYF.

The chain employs TRBV29-1 and TRBJ2-7; TRBD1 matches 8 bases. Trimming at V came to 0 bases and at J to 4 bases, leaving 5 bases not matched to a gene. The CDR3 length is 14 residues. Germline V lookup: CDR1 SQVTM, CDR2 ANQGSEA. CDR3 sequence reads: CSVEEGTGPYEQYF. CDR3 bases: TGCAGCGTTGAAGAAGGGACAGGTCCATACGAGCAGTACTTC.

The chain couples TRBV12-3 or TRBV12-4 to TRBJ2-3; D unresolved. The CDR3 is made up of 12 amino acids. The V gene lost 7 bases and the J gene lost 3 bases, with 8 bases spanning the gap. CDR3 protein: CASTLRTDTQYF. CDR3 nucleotides: TGTGCCAGCACCTTACGGACAGATACGCAGTATTTT.

The chain couples TRBV9 to TRBJ2-2; D ambiguous. CDR1 is SGDLS and CDR2 is YYNGEE in the germline V gene. This CDR3 is built from 14 residues. V dropped 0 bases and J dropped 4 bases, with 7 bases sitting between them. This CDR3 is CASSVVGSTGELFF. CDR3 coding DNA: TGTGCCAGCAGCGTAGTAGGTAGCACCGGGGAGCTGTTTTTT.

V usage is TRBV13 and J usage is TRBJ2-1, with 10 bases identical to TRBD2. The CDR3 has 16 amino acids. V shed 5 bases and J 5 bases; nucleotides not matched to a gene: 9. Germline CDR1 and CDR2: PRHDT and FYEKMQ (reference sequence). The CDR3 loop is CASSPGGLATNNEQFF. CDR3 in DNA: TGTGCCAGCAGCCCAGGGGGACTAGCGACGAACAATGAGCAGTTCTTC.

This clonotype was seen a single time. The chain has TRBV13 and TRBJ1-5; weak D call: TRBD1 (5 bases). The V end was cut by 2 bases, the J end by 4 bases, with 18 bases between. The CDR3 contains 17 residues. Germline-derived CDR1 and CDR2 are PRHDT and FYEKMQ (reference sequence). The CDR3 coding sequence is TGTGCCAGCAGCTTATCCGAGGGGCTGATAGGGAATCAGCCCCAGCATTTT. Translated, it gives CASSLSEGLIGNQPQHF.